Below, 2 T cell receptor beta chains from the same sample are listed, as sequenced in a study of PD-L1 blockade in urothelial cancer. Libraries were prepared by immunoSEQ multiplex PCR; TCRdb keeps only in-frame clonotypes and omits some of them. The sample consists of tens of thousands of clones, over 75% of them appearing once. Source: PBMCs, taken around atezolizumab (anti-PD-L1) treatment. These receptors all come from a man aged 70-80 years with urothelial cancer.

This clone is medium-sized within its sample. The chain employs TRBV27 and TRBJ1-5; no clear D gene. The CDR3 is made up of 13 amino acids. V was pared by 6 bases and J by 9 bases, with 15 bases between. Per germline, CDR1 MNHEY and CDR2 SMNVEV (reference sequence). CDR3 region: CASSLEGAGPQHF. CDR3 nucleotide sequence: TGTGCCAGCAGCTTAGAGGGAGCGGGGCCCCAGCATTTT.

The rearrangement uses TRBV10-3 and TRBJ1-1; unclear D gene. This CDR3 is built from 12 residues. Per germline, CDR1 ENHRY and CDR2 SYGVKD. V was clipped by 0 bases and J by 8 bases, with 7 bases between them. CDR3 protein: CAISESVGEAFF. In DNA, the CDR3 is TGTGCCATCAGTGAGTCGGTGGGCGAAGCTTTCTTT.